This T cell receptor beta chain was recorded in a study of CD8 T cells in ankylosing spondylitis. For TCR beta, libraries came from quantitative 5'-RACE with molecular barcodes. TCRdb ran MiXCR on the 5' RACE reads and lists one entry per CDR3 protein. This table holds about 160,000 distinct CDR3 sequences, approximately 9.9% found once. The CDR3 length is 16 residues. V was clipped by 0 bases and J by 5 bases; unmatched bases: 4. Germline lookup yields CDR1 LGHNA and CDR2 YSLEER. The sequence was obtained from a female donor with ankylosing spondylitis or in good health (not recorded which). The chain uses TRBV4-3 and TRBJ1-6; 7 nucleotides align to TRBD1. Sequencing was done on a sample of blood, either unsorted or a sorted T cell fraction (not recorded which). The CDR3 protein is CASSQDWGTDNSPLHF. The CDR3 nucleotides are TGCGCCAGCAGCCAAGATTGGGGGACAGATAATTCACCCCTCCACTTT.